These 10 T cell receptor beta chains were all obtained from the same sample, sequenced in a study of blood T cells in healthy people across ages. Using a J-beta primer mix together with a sample-barcoded 5' primer, a second PCR was run for about 7 to 12 cycles. MiXCR, run by TCRdb on the 5' RACE reads, gives a single entry per CDR3 protein. The profile shows about 730,000 distinct CDR3 sequences, approximately 43% of them singletons. The material sequenced was blood. Receptors originate from a woman aged 55-70 years in good health.

This clonotype turned up a few times. The chain recombines TRBV2 with TRBJ2-7; D is perhaps TRBD1 (5 bases). The V end was cut by 7 bases, the J end by 1 base, with 11 bases between. The CDR3 has 13 amino acids. Germline lookup yields CDR1 SNHLY and CDR2 FYNNEI. This chain's CDR3 is CASTQGQSYEQYF. CDR3 DNA: TGTGCCAGCACCCAGGGCCAATCCTACGAGCAGTACTTC.

The V and J genes are TRBV5-6 and TRBJ2-3; TRBD2 matches at 7 bases. The CDR3 has 15 amino acids. V dropped 4 bases and J dropped 6; count of bases not matched to a gene: 11. The V gene's germline CDR1 is SGHDT and CDR2 YYEEEE. The CDR3, as DNA: TGTGCCAGCAGCCCAACGAGCGGGGTCGGGGATACGCAGTATTTT. Translating gives CASSPTSGVGDTQYF.

This chain uses TRBV12-3 or TRBV12-4 with TRBJ2-3; tentative D call: TRBD2 (6 bases). The germline V and J ends were trimmed by 6 bases and 3 bases, with 13 bases remaining between them. The CDR3 extends over 14 amino acids. The CDR3 DNA follows: TGTGCCAGCAGGGGCCGTGGGGGGACAGATACGCAGTATTTT. Translating gives CASRGRGGTDTQYF.

V and J are TRBV20-1 and TRBJ2-5, with 10 bases aligning to TRBD2. The CDR3 spans 16 residues. Trimming took 6 bases from V and 5 from J; bases not matched to a gene: 15. CDR1 DFQATT and CDR2 SNEGSKA come from the germline V gene (reference sequence). For the CDR3, the DNA is TGCAGTGCCCCCGATGGGAAGCTAGCGGGAGCTGAGACCCAGTACTTC. This sequence encodes CSAPDGKLAGAETQYF.

The chain employs TRBV2 and TRBJ2-3, with D tentatively TRBD2 (6 bases). The CDR3 extends over 15 amino acids. The germline V gene has CDR1 SNHLY and CDR2 FYNNEI. Between the trimmed V and J ends, which lost 3 bases and 0 bases, there was a span of 10 bases. This chain's CDR3 is CASSDRGSSTDTQYF. In nucleotides, the CDR3 is TGTGCCAGCAGTGACCGGGGGTCTAGCACAGATACGCAGTATTTT.

A few counts support this clonotype. CDR3 in amino acids: CASSHTEGHYGYTF. Here the CDR3 DNA reads TGTGCCAGCAGTCACACGGAGGGACACTATGGCTACACCTTC. The V and J genes are TRBV12-3 or TRBV12-4 and TRBJ1-2, with D perhaps TRBD1 (5 bases). V was cut by 5 bases and J by 3 bases, with 13 bases left in between. CDR3 length equals 14 residues.

This clonotype has only a few counts. This chain connects TRBV12-3 or TRBV12-4 to TRBJ2-3; a weak D match, TRBD2 (6 bases). The CDR3 has 14 amino acids. The germline V and J ends were trimmed by 2 bases and 6 bases, with 12 bases remaining between them. The CDR3 loop is CASSLFRGKDTQYF. The CDR3 DNA reads TGTGCCAGCAGTTTATTTCGGGGGAAGGATACGCAGTATTTT.

This clonotype has more than one count but fewer than ten. The chain employs TRBV20-1 and TRBJ2-1, with unresolved D. CDR1 is DFQATT, CDR2 SNEGSKA, per germline (reference sequence). The CDR3 totals 14 residues. The V end lost 2 bases, the J end lost 1 base, and 9 bases lay between the germline ends. The CDR3 DNA is TGCAGTGCTAGAAAGGGTCTTTCCTACAATGAGCAGTTCTTC. It is translated as CSARKGLSYNEQFF.

This sequence joins TRBV20-1 and TRBJ2-5; TRBD1 or TRBD2 may be the D gene (6 bases each). Between the trimmed V and J ends, which lost 3 bases and 0 bases, there was a span of 8 bases. The CDR3 loop spans 13 amino acids. The V gene's germline CDR1 is DFQATT and CDR2 SNEGSKA (reference sequence). CDR3 sequence (DNA): TGCAGTGCTAGCGGGGGCCACCAAGAGACCCAGTACTTC. It encodes CSASGGHQETQYF.

V usage is TRBV7-6 and J usage is TRBJ2-6; D perhaps matches TRBD1 (5 bases). There are 18 residues in the CDR3. V dropped 1 base and J dropped 1 base, with 14 bases sitting between them. Germline assignment: CDR1 SGHVS and CDR2 FNYEAQ. The CDR3: CASSLEGLVQSGANVLTF. CDR3 sequence (DNA): TGTGCCAGCAGCTTAGAGGGGCTTGTACAATCTGGGGCCAACGTCCTGACTTTC. Filled out from reference TRBV7-6 and TRBJ2-6, the complete variable domain reads GAGVSQSPRYKVTKRGQDVALRCDPISGHVSLYWYRQALGQGPEFLTYFNYEAQQDKSGLPNDRFSAERPEGSISTLTIQRTEQRDSAMYRCASSLEGLVQSGANVLTFGAGSRLTVL.